A selection of T cell receptor beta chains follows, all from one sample in a study. TCRdb used MiXCR to reprocess the 5' RACE reads, holding one entry per CDR3 protein. The sample lists about 6,000 distinct CDR3 sequences; around 60% were seen once. The sample taken for sequencing was naive CD4+ T cells sorted from blood. The receptors shown here come from a female donor with breast cancer. Both conserved end residues are part of each CDR3. Each record gives: CDR3 length, clone size, J gene, V gene, D gene, CDR3 protein, CDR3 DNA. D genes are given only for firm matches. The size of a clone is reported for some rows only, either as once, few or many, or as a class for expanded clones.

>15|few|TRBJ1-3|TRBV6-5|-
CASRPDRSSGNTIYF
TGTGCCAGCAGGCCGGACAGAAGCTCTGGAAACACCATATATTTT
>14|large|TRBJ2-4|TRBV7-2|TRBD2
CASSPRLAENIQYF
TGTGCCAGCAGCCCCCGGCTAGCGGAAAACATTCAGTACTTC
>14|once|TRBJ2-1|TRBV20-1|TRBD2
CSASWWEGYNEQFF
TGCAGTGCTAGTTGGTGGGAGGGGTACAATGAGCAGTTCTTC
>17|-|TRBJ1-3|TRBV6-1|-
CASSEGWAGFAGNTIYF
TGTGCCAGCAGTGAAGGGTGGGCAGGTTTTGCTGGAAACACCATATATTTT
>16|-|TRBJ2-7|TRBV25-1|TRBD1
CASSDPSTGSAYEQYF
TGTGCCAGCAGTGACCCTTCGACAGGGAGCGCCTACGAGCAGTACTTC
>13|-|TRBJ2-5|TRBV29-1|-
CSVDGFQQETQYF
TGCAGCGTGGATGGGTTTCAGCAAGAGACCCAGTACTTC
>15|few|TRBJ2-5|TRBV3-1|TRBD2
CASSPYGLAGETQYF
TGTGCCAGCAGCCCCTACGGACTAGCCGGGGAGACCCAGTACTTC
>11|-|TRBJ2-7|TRBV20-1|-
CSASAWPEQYF
TGCAGTGCTAGTGCCTGGCCCGAGCAGTACTTC
>16|once|TRBJ2-6|TRBV7-3|-
CASSSYLTSGANVLTF
TGTGCCAGCAGCTCCTACTTGACCTCTGGGGCCAACGTCCTGACTTTC
>13|-|TRBJ1-1|TRBV20-1|-
CSARSWGRTEAFF
TGCAGTGCTAGAAGTTGGGGGAGGACTGAAGCTTTCTTT
>14|-|TRBJ2-7|TRBV20-1|TRBD2
CSAGLAGATLEQYF
TGCAGTGCTGGACTAGCGGGAGCTACCCTCGAGCAGTACTTC
>15|-|TRBJ2-2|TRBV5-1|-
CASIPGTLITGELFF
TGCGCCAGCATCCCTGGGACCCTCATCACCGGGGAGCTGTTTTTT
>18|-|TRBJ2-3|TRBV4-2|TRBD2
CASSPSVGTSPSTDTQYF
TGTGCCAGCAGCCCGTCGGTTGGGACTAGCCCAAGCACAGATACGCAGTATTTT
>11|-|TRBJ2-5|TRBV12-3/TRBV12-4|-
CASSIGETQYF
TGTGCCAGCAGTATCGGCGAGACCCAGTACTTC
>13|-|TRBJ1-1|TRBV20-1|-
CSARQGRGTEAFF
TGCAGTGCTAGACAGGGGAGAGGCACTGAAGCTTTCTTT
>14|-|TRBJ1-1|TRBV5-1|-
CASAIALQNTEAFF
TGCGCCAGCGCCATCGCACTTCAGAACACTGAAGCTTTCTTT
>16|-|TRBJ2-6|TRBV5-1|-
CASDEGTHSGANVLTF
TGCGCCAGCGATGAGGGAACCCACTCTGGGGCCAACGTCCTGACTTTC
>15|-|TRBJ2-5|TRBV4-3|-
CASSQEGRGRETQYF
TGCGCCAGCAGCCAAGAAGGCAGGGGACGAGAGACCCAGTACTTC
>11|-|TRBJ2-1|TRBV7-2|-
CASSFHNEQFF
TGTGCCAGCAGCTTCCACAATGAGCAGTTCTTC
>13|once|TRBJ2-1|TRBV20-1|-
CSARATTYNEQFF
TGCAGTGCTAGAGCGACTACGTACAATGAGCAGTTCTTC
>13|-|TRBJ2-2|TRBV5-1|-
CASSQTVTEELFF
TGCGCCAGCAGCCAGACAGTTACCGAGGAGCTGTTTTTT
>15|once|TRBJ2-1|TRBV6-5|TRBD2
CASSPSGSSYNEQFF
TGTGCCAGCAGCCCGAGCGGGAGCTCCTACAATGAGCAGTTCTTC
>16|-|TRBJ1-6|TRBV4-2|TRBD1
CASSQEAGQMVSPLHF
TGTGCCAGCAGCCAAGAAGCGGGACAGATGGTGTCACCCCTCCACTTT
>13|-|TRBJ1-5|TRBV7-9|-
CASSEPGNQPQHF
TGTGCCAGCAGCGAGCCAGGGAATCAGCCCCAGCATTTT
>13|-|TRBJ1-5|TRBV20-1|TRBD1
CSGQGGSYQPQHF
TGCAGTGGACAGGGGGGATCGTATCAGCCCCAGCATTTT
>14|-|TRBJ1-1|TRBV18|-
CASSLHLLNTEAFF
TGTGCCAGCTCACTCCACCTGTTGAACACTGAAGCTTTCTTT
>14|-|TRBJ2-3|TRBV30|-
CAWSGHRGGDTQYF
TGTGCCTGGAGTGGTCATCGAGGGGGAGATACGCAGTATTTT
>14|-|TRBJ1-5|TRBV9|-
CASSEGGPNQPQHF
TGTGCCAGCAGCGAGGGAGGGCCAAATCAGCCCCAGCATTTT
>16|-|TRBJ1-1|TRBV6-2/TRBV6-3|-
CASRRGAFQMNTEAFF
TGTGCCAGCAGGCGAGGGGCTTTCCAGATGAACACTGAAGCTTTCTTT
>15|-|TRBJ2-2|TRBV20-1|TRBD1
CSATRQGSNTGELFF
TGCAGTGCTACCAGACAGGGCTCGAACACCGGGGAGCTGTTTTTT
>12|-|TRBJ2-5|TRBV29-1|TRBD2
CSGGTRQETQYF
TGCAGCGGCGGGACTAGACAAGAGACCCAGTACTTC
>14|-|TRBJ1-1|TRBV20-1|-
CSAGGPRENTEAFF
TGCAGTGCTGGAGGACCAAGGGAGAACACTGAAGCTTTCTTT
>11|-|TRBJ1-2|TRBV6-5|-
CASKNPDGYTF
TGTGCCAGCAAAAATCCAGATGGCTACACCTTC
>12|-|TRBJ2-7|TRBV7-2|-
CASSPTVGGQYF
TGTGCCAGCAGCCCCACGGTGGGCGGGCAGTACTTC
>14|-|TRBJ1-1|TRBV6-2/TRBV6-3|-
CASRTRGLNTEAFF
TGTGCCAGCAGAACAAGGGGACTGAACACTGAAGCTTTCTTT
>15|-|TRBJ1-4|TRBV6-5|-
CASSYSGSVAEKLFF
TGTGCCAGCAGTTACTCGGGGTCCGTGGCGGAAAAACTGTTTTTT
>13|-|TRBJ2-4|TRBV20-1|-
CSASQGAKNIQYF
TGCAGTGCTAGCCAGGGGGCCAAAAACATTCAGTACTTC
>14|-|TRBJ1-2|TRBV7-3|TRBD1
CASSPGTVNYGYTF
TGTGCCAGCAGCCCGGGGACAGTAAACTATGGCTACACCTTC
>15|few|TRBJ2-5|TRBV18|-
CASSPPVVGQETQYF
TGTGCCAGCTCACCACCGGTCGTAGGCCAAGAGACCCAGTACTTC
>17|-|TRBJ2-5|TRBV20-1|TRBD2
CSAPRVVAGLGRGTQYF
TGCAGTGCTCCGAGGGTGGTAGCGGGACTCGGCAGGGGGACCCAGTACTTC
>13|-|TRBJ1-1|TRBV20-1|-
CSAGLQVNTEAFF
TGCAGTGCTGGCCTACAGGTGAACACTGAAGCTTTCTTT
>15|-|TRBJ2-7|TRBV5-1|TRBD2
CASSPLAGGTYEQYF
TGCGCCAGCAGTCCCCTAGCGGGAGGCACCTACGAGCAGTACTTC
>14|-|TRBJ2-1|TRBV20-1|-
CSARASPTYNEQFF
TGCAGTGCGAGAGCTAGCCCTACCTACAATGAGCAGTTCTTC
>11|few|TRBJ2-5|TRBV7-9|-
CASSPSETQYF
TGTGCCAGCAGCCCCTCCGAGACCCAGTACTTC
>13|-|TRBJ2-1|TRBV20-1|-
CSASRGINNEQFF
TGCAGTGCTAGCCGAGGGATAAACAATGAGCAGTTCTTC
>16|-|TRBJ1-6|TRBV20-1|-
CSASRGPPTNNSPLHF
TGCAGTGCCAGTAGGGGTCCCCCCACTAACAATTCACCCCTCCACTTT
>15|-|TRBJ1-5|TRBV4-2|TRBD1
CASSQAGQANQPQHF
TGTGCCAGCAGCCAGGCGGGACAGGCGAATCAGCCCCAGCATTTT
>16|-|TRBJ1-2|TRBV5-5|-
CASSRGGQAKNYGYTF
TGTGCCAGCAGCCGGGGCGGGCAGGCCAAGAACTATGGCTACACCTTC
>14|-|TRBJ1-1|TRBV29-1|-
CSVAPRGVGTEAFF
TGCAGCGTTGCGCCCCGGGGCGTGGGCACTGAAGCTTTCTTT
>12|-|TRBJ1-5|TRBV20-1|TRBD1
CSASPQGGPQHF
TGCAGTGCTAGCCCACAGGGGGGACCCCAGCATTTT
>10|-|TRBJ2-1|TRBV29-1|TRBD2
CSVRREVLFF
TGCAGCGTCCGGCGGGAGGTTCTGTTCTTC
>12|-|TRBJ2-1|TRBV30|TRBD1
CAFAQGYNEQFF
TGTGCCTTCGCACAGGGGTACAATGAGCAGTTCTTC
>17|-|TRBJ2-6|TRBV10-3|TRBD1
CAITGGQSGSGANVLTF
TGTGCCATCACAGGGGGACAGTCAGGCTCTGGGGCCAACGTCCTGACTTTC
>12|-|TRBJ2-1|TRBV20-1|-
CSDRTDYNEQFF
TGCAGTGACAGGACAGACTACAATGAGCAGTTCTTC
>15|-|TRBJ2-5|TRBV7-2|-
CACSLEARWGETQYF
TGTGCCTGCAGCTTAGAAGCTAGGTGGGGAGAGACCCAGTACTTC
>17|-|TRBJ2-3|TRBV6-2/TRBV6-3|TRBD1
CASSKVPGQLNHGTQYF
TGTGCCAGCAGTAAAGTACCGGGACAGCTAAATCACGGTACGCAGTATTTT
>14|-|TRBJ2-5|TRBV7-7|TRBD2
CASSLKPSGETQYF
TGTGCCAGCAGCTTAAAGCCTAGCGGAGAGACCCAGTACTTC
>15|few|TRBJ2-3|TRBV7-7|-
CASSLTHLPTDTQYF
TGTGCTAGCAGCTTAACGCACCTACCCACAGATACGCAGTATTTT
>13|-|TRBJ2-5|TRBV6-5|-
CASNRQVEETQYF
TGTGCCAGCAATCGTCAAGTAGAAGAGACCCAGTACTTC